The entry that follows covers one T cell receptor (beta chain) sequence. Per the authors' pipeline: Using reference gene primer amplification, nucleated cell counts were estimated. The table came from immunoSEQ multiplex PCR; TCRdb's copy has only in-frame clones and leaves some out. V and J calls and clone size are given by that table; D and trimming were obtained from the DNA. Here the sample spans 300,000 to 350,000 clones, roughly 88% being singletons. These data originate in a study of blood T cell repertoires in COVID-19. Study background: Both acute and convalescent COVID-19 samples were obtained from the United States, Italy and Spain. T cells, B-cell-depleted T cells, or PBMCs supplied cDNA or gDNA.

The CDR3 totals 16 residues. V was cut by 0 bases and J by 2 bases, with 15 bases left in between. From germline, CDR1 is SGDLS and CDR2 YYNGEE. Recruits, aged roughly 18 to 89 years, lived in 20 to 30 US areas. The chain is built from TRBV9 and TRBJ2-7; D possibly corresponds to TRBD2 (6 bases). The receptor's source is a man younger than 45 who had recovered from COVID-19. The specimen was PBMCs or T cells enriched from blood (not recorded which). The CDR3 DNA reads as TGTGCCAGCAGCGTAGGAGGAGGGGCGCGGACCTACGAGCAGTACTTC. Translated: CASSVGGGARTYEQYF.